The 32 T cell receptor beta chains given below trace back to one sample, sequenced in a study of HIV-infected children after antiretroviral therapy interruption. Treatment denoted: PENTA 11 planned treatment interruption arm or continuous ART arm. Unique molecular identifiers were included in an RNA-based 3' RACE TCR library. MiXCR, applied by TCRdb to the 3' RACE reads, yields one record per CDR3 protein. The repertoire has about 15,000 distinct CDR3 sequences, 3% to 4% of them found once; the top ten carry less than 40%. The sample consisted of CD45RO+ CD8+ T cells from PBMCs, pooled from several time points, taken from a donor given antiretroviral therapy, either interrupted or continuous. The subset here: memory CD8+ CD45RO+ CD45RA- T cells. All receptors come from a pool of human donors with HIV.

This clonotype has at least ten counts. The chain couples TRBV29-1 to TRBJ2-7; 7 nucleotides agree with TRBD1. This CDR3 comprises 15 residues. V lost 4 bases and J lost 3; bases outside the gene matches: 12. Germline values: CDR1 SQVTM, CDR2 ANQGSEA. The CDR3, as DNA: TGCAGCGTTGTTTCCGGACAGGAGAGAAACTACGAGCAGTACTTC. It yields the protein CSVVSGQERNYEQYF.

The table lists this clonotype with many counts. The chain uses TRBV19 and TRBJ1-4; D is uncertain. This CDR3 has 15 residues. Germline-derived CDR1 and CDR2 are LNHDA and SQIVND (reference sequence). The ends were cut back, 5 bases at V and 3 bases at J, with 13 bases in the middle. The CDR3 spells CASSPRAQANEKLFF. The DNA for the CDR3 is TGTGCCAGTAGTCCGCGCGCCCAGGCTAATGAAAAACTGTTTTTT.

This clonotype occurred many times. The junction departs from germline at one end; a sequencing error may be responsible. V gene TRBV15 combines with J gene TRBJ1-4; 9 nucleotides line up with TRBD1. This CDR3 spans 18 amino acids. Per germline, CDR1 LNHNV and CDR2 YYDKDF (reference sequence). CDR3 DNA sequence: TGTGACACCAGCAGAGATCGTGGGGGGACAGGGTTTAATGAAAAACTGTTTTTT. It codes for CDTSRDRGGTGFNEKLFF.

This clonotype has ten or more counts. V gene TRBV12-3 or TRBV12-4 combines with J gene TRBJ2-1; D not resolved. V lost 3 bases and J 2 bases, leaving 14 bases between the germline ends. The CDR3 consists of 16 residues. The CDR3 nucleotides read TGTGCCAGCAGTTTCCAAGAACATGTCACCTACAATGAGCAGTTCTTC. It translates to CASSFQEHVTYNEQFF.

This clonotype was counted ten times or more. V and J are TRBV15 and TRBJ2-5; weak D call: TRBD2 (7 bases). With 5 bases removed from V and 5 bases from J, the gap between germline ends came to 15 bases. The CDR3 extends over 14 amino acids. The germline V gene has CDR1 LNHNV and CDR2 YYDKDF (reference sequence). CDR3 residues: CATSPQRGGETQYF. DNA of the CDR3: TGTGCCACCAGCCCCCAAAGGGGGGGCGAGACCCAGTACTTC.

This clonotype was counted at least ten times. V is TRBV29-1 and J is TRBJ1-1; a weak D match, TRBD1 (5 bases). This CDR3 is 14 amino acids long. With 2 bases removed from V and 2 bases from J, the gap between germline ends came to 12 bases. CDR1 is SQVTM and CDR2 is ANQGSEA in the germline V gene. The CDR3 nucleotides are TGCAGCGTTGAATTGGACAACCTTAACACTGAAGCTTTCTTT. Protein product: CSVELDNLNTEAFF.

This clonotype came up many times. The V call is TRBV12-3 or TRBV12-4, the J call TRBJ2-1; D is unresolved. CDR3 length equals 14 residues. V was trimmed by 4 bases and J by 7 bases, leaving 14 bases between them. CDR3 coding DNA: TGTGCCAGCAGTTCCCCTCCGACTGGGAATGAGCAGTTCTTC. It codes for CASSSPPTGNEQFF.

This clonotype came up many times. The junction departs from germline at one end; a sequencing error may be responsible. The V call is TRBV5-5, the J call TRBJ2-1; possibly TRBD2 for D (5 bases). The CDR3 loop spans 13 amino acids. Germline CDR1 SGHKS, CDR2 YYEKEE (reference sequence). The chain's CDR3 is CASTLDLYNEQFF. The CDR3 DNA sequence: TGTGCCAGCACCTTGGACTTATACAATGAGCAGTTCTTC.

In its sample, this clonotype was seen many times. The chain combines TRBV6-4 with TRBJ2-3; TRBD2 matches at 10 bases. CDR1 and CDR2 from the germline V gene are MRHNA and SNTAGT. This CDR3 spans 16 amino acids. The V and J ends lost 3 bases and 1 base, in that order; junction bases with no gene match: 4. The DNA for the CDR3 is TGTGCCAGCAGTGAGAGTACTAGCGGGGGCACAGATACGCAGTATTTT. It encodes CASSESTSGGTDTQYF.

In its sample, this clonotype was seen many times. The chain is built from TRBV6-1 and TRBJ2-1, with TRBD2 matching over 8 bases. The CDR3 consists of 15 residues. The germline gives CDR1 MNHNS, CDR2 SASEGT. V was clipped by 3 bases and J by 8 bases; unmatched bases: 9. The CDR3 nucleotides are TGTGCCAGCAGTGATGGGAGCGGGGGTATCGATGAGCAGTTCTTC. This sequence encodes CASSDGSGGIDEQFF.

This clonotype was seen many times. The CDR3 DNA follows: TGTGCCAGTCGAGACCCGAACACTGAAGCTTTCTTT. This codes for CASRDPNTEAFF. The genes are TRBV19 and TRBJ1-1; D uncertain. V was pared by 8 bases and J by 1 base, with 8 bases between. From germline, CDR1 is LNHDA and CDR2 SQIVND (reference sequence). The CDR3 is made up of 12 amino acids.

This clonotype was counted ten times or more. The gene calls are TRBV5-1 and TRBJ2-5; 11 bases agree with TRBD2. The CDR3 is made up of 14 amino acids. The germline V gene has CDR1 SGHRS and CDR2 YFSETQ. V lost 2 bases to trimming and J lost 4 bases; unmatched junction nucleotides: 1. DNA of the CDR3: TGCGCCAGCAGCTTCGGACTAGCGGGAGAGACCCAGTACTTC. Translated: CASSFGLAGETQYF.

This clonotype was picked up many times. CDR3 amino acids: CASRDLSEETQYF. The CDR3 bases are TGTGCCAGCCGGGACCTTAGCGAGGAGACCCAGTACTTC. The chain is built from TRBV6-5 and TRBJ2-5; D tentatively reads TRBD1 or TRBD2 (5 bases each). V was shortened by 8 bases and J by 5 bases, with 15 bases between the two germline ends. Germline V gives CDR1 MNHEY, CDR2 SVGAGI. The length of the CDR3 is 13 residues.

There are many counts of this clonotype. The chain couples TRBV4-2 to TRBJ1-4, with D maybe TRBD1 (6 bases). V was cut by 4 bases and J by 2 bases, with 11 bases left in between. Germline values: CDR1 LGHNA, CDR2 YNFKEQ. The CDR3 is made up of 15 amino acids. The CDR3 region is CASSLPGATNEKLFF. The DNA of the CDR3 is TGTGCCAGCAGCCTACCGGGGGCCACTAATGAAAAACTGTTTTTT.

This clonotype has ten or more counts. V and J are TRBV5-5 and TRBJ1-1; 7 bases map to TRBD1. The CDR3 has 12 residues. The J segment lost 1 base and the V segment lost 6 bases, leaving 0 bases of the junction unmatched. Germline CDR1 SGHKS, CDR2 YYEKEE (reference sequence). The CDR3 bases are TGTGCCAGCAACAGGGGGAACACTGAAGCTTTCTTT. This sequence encodes CASNRGNTEAFF.

There are many counts of this clonotype. The chain joins TRBV2 to TRBJ2-1; 9 nucleotides match TRBD1. The J segment lost 7 bases and the V segment lost 9 bases, leaving 16 bases of the junction unmatched. Germline V CDR1 and CDR2: SNHLY, FYNNEI. CDR3 length: 16 residues. CDR3 coding DNA: TGTGCCAGTTCAAGGGACCGGGACAGGGACACTAATGAGCAGTTCTTC. Translating it yields CASSRDRDRDTNEQFF.

This clonotype was seen ten or more times. The chain links TRBV20-1 to TRBJ1-1; D remains unclear. V lost 6 bases, J lost 0 bases, and 8 bases lay in between. CDR3 length: 12 residues. Germline loops: CDR1 DFQATT, CDR2 SNEGSKA (reference sequence). CDR3 in DNA: TGCAGTGCAACAGAGGTGAACACTGAAGCTTTCTTT. Translated: CSATEVNTEAFF.

This clonotype was detected only a few times. This chain links TRBV7-1 with TRBJ2-7, with 8 bases that match TRBD1. TRBV7-1 is an ORF, and what it does is uncertain. The CDR3 consists of 15 residues. The V and J ends lost 5 bases and 4 bases, in that order; junction bases with no gene match: 10. The CDR3 DNA reads as TGTGCCAGCAGCATCGGGACAGGTCAACTGTACGAGCAGTACTTC. Its translation: CASSIGTGQLYEQYF.

This chain uses TRBV28 with TRBJ2-7; TRBD1 matches 7 bases. The V and J ends lost 4 bases and 2 bases, in that order; junction bases with no gene match: 20. In germline, CDR1 is MDHEN, CDR2 SYDVKM. This CDR3 has 19 residues. DNA of the CDR3: TGTGCCAGCAGTTCCCACTCCGGGACAGCCTTTAAGATTCCCTACGAGCAGTACTTC. Translation: CASSSHSGTAFKIPYEQYF.

This clonotype was detected only a few times. The chain links TRBV6-2 or TRBV6-3 to TRBJ2-3, with 8 bases identical to TRBD2. Germline V CDR1 and CDR2: MNHEY, SVGEGT. With V trimmed by 6 bases and J by 3 bases, 5 bases remained unmatched. The CDR3 loop spans 14 amino acids. This CDR3 is CASSLGRATDTQYF. The CDR3 DNA is TGTGCCAGCAGCCTCGGGAGGGCAACAGATACGCAGTATTTT.

This clonotype was seen at least ten times. The rearrangement uses TRBV6-4 and TRBJ2-6; TRBD1 aligns across 10 bases. CDR3 length equals 16 residues. The V gene's germline CDR1 is MRHNA and CDR2 SNTAGT. V shed 5 bases and J 2 bases; nucleotides not matched to a gene: 3. DNA of the CDR3: TGTGCCAGCAGTCCCGGGACAGGGGCTGGGGCCAACGTCCTGACTTTC. This codes for CASSPGTGAGANVLTF.

This clonotype was counted ten times or more. The chain has TRBV4-2 and TRBJ2-3, with 8 bases lining up with TRBD2. The V and J ends lost 0 bases and 4 bases, in that order; junction bases with no gene match: 3. CDR1 LGHNA and CDR2 YNFKEQ come from the germline V gene. This CDR3 is built from 15 residues. The CDR3 sequence: CASSQDSGTADTQYF. DNA of the CDR3: TGTGCCAGCAGCCAAGATAGCGGGACGGCAGATACGCAGTATTTT.

The chain uses TRBV7-4 and TRBJ1-1, with 7 bases aligning to TRBD1. V lost 8 bases and J lost 7; bases outside the gene matches: 10. Germline V gene data show CDR1 as SGHVT and CDR2 as SQSDAQ. The CDR3 is 13 residues long. The CDR3 coding sequence is TGTGCCAGCGGCCACCGACAGGGCATTGAAGCTTTCTTT. Protein product: CASGHRQGIEAFF.

Ten or more counts support this clonotype. The rearrangement links TRBV5-7 to TRBJ2-7; D perhaps matches TRBD2 (6 bases). TRBV5-7 is flagged as an ORF with uncertain function. Trimming removed 1 base at V and 3 bases at J, with 8 bases between. The CDR3 spans 13 residues. CDR3 bases: TGTGCCAGCAGCTTGTGGGGGGACTACGAGCAGTACTTC. It encodes CASSLWGDYEQYF.

This clonotype was recorded many times. V gene TRBV28 combines with J gene TRBJ1-5, with D maybe TRBD1 (5 bases). The CDR3 sequence is 15 residues long. Germline V gives CDR1 MDHEN, CDR2 SYDVKM. The germline V and J ends were trimmed by 1 base and 6 bases, with 13 bases remaining between them. For the CDR3, the DNA is TGTGCCAGCAGTTTATTCCAGGGCCTGATTCAGCCCCAGCATTTT. Encoded protein: CASSLFQGLIQPQHF.

The table lists this clonotype with many counts. In DNA, the CDR3 is TGTGCCAGCAGCCAGGTCCCCGGACTTTCTAGCACAGATACGCAGTATTTT. This translates into CASSQVPGLSSTDTQYF. The J gene is TRBJ2-3, the V gene TRBV12-3 or TRBV12-4; possible D gene TRBD2, 5 bases. Between the trimmed V and J ends, which lost 6 bases and 0 bases, there was a span of 19 bases. CDR3 length: 17 residues.

There are many counts of this clonotype. The gene calls are TRBV7-2 and TRBJ2-7; 9 nucleotides match TRBD1. Unmatched junction bases numbered 22, after V lost 5 bases and J lost 2 bases. Germline V gene lookup returns CDR1 SGHTA and CDR2 FQGNSA. This CDR3 is 20 amino acids long. The chain's CDR3 is CASSRLPGQGYYDGAYEQYF. The CDR3 DNA reads TGTGCCAGCAGCCGGCTTCCGGGACAGGGTTATTACGATGGGGCCTACGAGCAGTACTTC. Filled out from reference TRBV7-2 and TRBJ2-7, the complete variable domain reads GAGVSQSPSNKVTEKGKDVELRCDPISGHTALYWYRQSLGQGLEFLIYFQGNSAPDKSGLPSDRFSAERTGGSVSTLTIQRTQQEDSAVYLCASSRLPGQGYYDGAYEQYFGPGTRLTVT.

The chain uses TRBV2 and TRBJ2-7; D possibly matches TRBD1 or TRBD2 (5 bases each). This CDR3 is built from 17 residues. Germline CDR1 and CDR2: SNHLY and FYNNEI. The V end was cut by 7 bases, the J end by 0 bases, with 22 bases between. This CDR3 reads CASKVGYGTAPSYEQYF. The CDR3 coding sequence is TGTGCCAGCAAAGTAGGATATGGGACCGCCCCCTCCTACGAGCAGTACTTC.

The chain joins TRBV7-2 to TRBJ1-1, with TRBD1 as a possible D gene (6 bases). Trimming stripped 6 bases from V and 0 bases from J, with 17 bases between. This CDR3 contains 16 residues. Germline V CDR1 and CDR2: SGHTA, FQGNSA. CDR3 in DNA: TGTGCCAGCAGTCCTAAGGCCCCAGGGGTGAACACTGAAGCTTTCTTT. This codes for CASSPKAPGVNTEAFF.

This chain joins TRBV14 and TRBJ1-2; D uncertain. CDR1 and CDR2 (germline): SGHDN, FVKESK. This CDR3 comprises 14 residues. V shed 3 bases and J shed 4 bases, with 12 bases lying between them. CDR3 in amino acids: CASSHLPGFYGYTF. CDR3 nucleotide sequence: TGTGCCAGCAGCCACCTCCCGGGGTTCTATGGCTACACCTTC.

This clonotype has at least ten counts. CDR3 DNA sequence: TGTGCCAGCAGTTTCGGGGGAGGGAGCTCCTACGAGCAGTACTTC. Translated: CASSFGGGSSYEQYF. The chain combines TRBV6-5 with TRBJ2-7; 7 nucleotides align to TRBD2. Germline V CDR1 and CDR2: MNHEY, SVGAGI. V was pared by 4 bases and J by 0 bases, with 6 bases of the junction left unmatched. This CDR3 has 15 amino acids.

This clonotype was observed many times. This chain links TRBV6-2 or TRBV6-3 with TRBJ1-2; no clear D gene. This CDR3 has 11 residues. Per the germline V gene, CDR1 is MNHEY and CDR2 is SVGEGT. V gave up 2 bases and J gave up 5 bases, with 3 bases separating them. CDR3 amino acids: CASSYQYGYTF. The CDR3 nucleotides are TGTGCCAGCAGTTACCAATATGGCTACACCTTC.